The clone carrying this TCR beta chain showed up just a few times. Original processing notes: Reference gene primer amplification gave nucleated cell count estimates. Here immunoSEQ multiplex PCR was the method, and the copy in TCRdb shows in-frame clones only, minus some. The V and J calls and clone size come from that table; D and trimming were worked out from the DNA. Seen here are some 220,000 clones, roughly 85% observed once, and the top ten hold about 2.4%. This sample stems from a study of blood T cell repertoires in COVID-19. Study details: T cells, B-cell-depleted T cells, or PBMCs supplied cDNA or gDNA.

Germline CDR1 and CDR2: KGHSH and LQKENI. This CDR3 has 13 amino acids. The V and J ends lost 8 bases and 1 base respectively, with 11 bases between them. The TCR was taken from a woman in her 70s with COVID-19, enrolled during active disease. The rearrangement joins TRBV18 to TRBJ1-1; D is uncertain. Material for sequencing was peripheral blood. CDR3 sequence (DNA): TGTGCCAGCCTTAGCGAGGAGAACACTGAAGCTTTCTTT. Its protein is CASLSEENTEAFF.